Presented here are 3 T cell receptor beta chains from one specimen sequenced in a study of T-cell reconstitution after alpha-beta-depleted transplantation in children. Unique molecular identifiers were incorporated into the prepared TCRbeta library. TCRdb re-analysed the PCR reads in MiXCR, keeping a single row per CDR3 protein. Among over 150,000 distinct CDR3 sequences listed, roughly 11% were seen once. The sample was PBMCs, taken before TCRalphabeta/CD19-depleted stem cell transplant. The receptor source for this set is a boy aged 2 to 10 with acute myeloid leukemia, due to receive a stem cell transplant.

This clonotype was counted many times. The gene calls are TRBV28 and TRBJ2-1; maybe TRBD2 (6 bases). The V and J ends lost 1 base and 5 bases respectively, with 12 bases between them. The CDR3 is made up of 15 amino acids. Per germline, CDR1 MDHEN and CDR2 SYDVKM. This CDR3 is CASSLYGGIHNEQFF. The CDR3 DNA follows: TGTGCCAGCAGTTTATATGGCGGGATTCACAATGAGCAGTTCTTC. The full variable domain, its missing parts supplied by reference TRBV28 and TRBJ2-1, is DVKVTQSSRYLVKRTGEKVFLECVQDMDHENMFWYRQDPGLGLRLIYFSYDVKMKEKGDIPEGYSVSREKKERFSLILESASTNQTSMYLCASSLYGGIHNEQFFGPGTRLTVL.

Many counts were recorded for this clonotype. This chain links TRBV29-1 with TRBJ1-2; possibly TRBD1 for D (5 bases). V was cut by 5 bases and J by 7 bases, with 11 bases left in between. In germline, CDR1 is SQVTM, CDR2 ANQGSEA. The CDR3 spans 11 residues. The CDR3 DNA sequence: TGCAGCGTTTCAGGGTGGGCTGGCTACACCTTC. Protein sequence: CSVSGWAGYTF.

Points on this clonotype: This may stem from a read error, because a much larger clone lies one nucleotide away. This chain connects TRBV7-6 to TRBJ2-3; D remains unclear. V lost 0 bases and J lost 5, with 3 bases in between. The CDR3 is 12 amino acids. Germline CDR1 reads SGHVS; CDR2 reads FNYEAQ. The CDR3 region is CASSLARDTQYF. Here the CDR3 DNA reads TGTGCCAGCAGCTTAGCTAGAGATACGCAGTATTTT. The whole variable domain, remainder taken from reference TRBV7-6 and TRBJ2-3, is GAGVSQSPRYKVTKRGQDVALRCDPISGHVSLYWYRQALGQGPEFLTYFNYEAQQDKSGLPNDRFSAERPEGSISTLTIQRTEQRDSAMYRCASSLARDTQYFGPGTRLTVL.